One sample yielded the 14 T cell receptor beta chains listed below, sequenced in a study of regulatory T cells in long-lasting Graves disease (dated by TCRdb to about 2021). The library was built by means of multiplex PCR. Sequencing relied on an Illumina HiSeq 4000. TCR beta libraries were built with iRepertoire HTBI primers and Arm-PCR amplification of CDR3 regions. TCRdb itself trimmed the public reads at Q25 with fastp, ran MiXCR and retained productive beta chains. Rows are unified per CDR3 protein, each entry keeping the most common DNA and genes. The sample table holds almost 450,000 distinct CDR3 sequences, of which 16% were seen once. 9.5% to 12% of the sample belongs to the ten largest clones. What the time point label conveys for this sample: newly diagnosed GD, antithyroid drugs for less than 3 months. RNA was extracted from PBMCs in TRIzol for both TCR sequencing and RNA sequencing. These same data were also listed under a study on T cells in Graves' hyperthyroidism and ophthalmopathy.

Sequenced material: peripheral blood mononuclear cells (PBMCs), taken at new diagnosis, from a patient treated with antithyroid drugs. All receptors derive from a woman aged 25 to 39 with Graves disease. Donor details come from another sample of the same person, matched by shared clones.

This clonotype was counted once. A far larger clone is a single base away, which makes a read error likely. The rearrangement uses TRBV11-2 and TRBJ2-3, with TRBD1 identical over 9 bases. Germline loops: CDR1 SGHAT, CDR2 FQNNGV. The CDR3 has 13 amino acids. CDR3 loop: CASSAGQGYEHYF. The CDR3 DNA sequence: TGTGCCAGCAGCGCGGGACAGGGCTACGAGCATTACTTC.

This clonotype has at least ten counts. The V and J genes are TRBV20-1 and TRBJ1-3; no clear D. The V gene lost 1 base and the J gene lost 3 bases, with 1 base spanning the gap. This CDR3 contains 11 residues. The germline gives CDR1 DFQATT, CDR2 SNEGSKA (reference sequence). CDR3 sequence: CSARVGNTIYF. CDR3 nucleotide sequence: TGCAGTGCTAGAGTTGGAAACACCATATATTTT.

On this clonotype: A much larger clone lies a single base off, so this may be a read error. This rearrangement joins TRBV28 to TRBJ2-7; D may be TRBD1 or TRBD2 (6 bases each). V lost 1 base and J 4 bases, leaving 20 bases between the germline ends. The CDR3 is 17 amino acids. CDR1 MDHEN and CDR2 SYDVKM come from the germline V gene. CDR3 residues: CASSLLPGAVGRYEQYF. The CDR3 DNA reads as TGTGCCAGCAGTTTATTGCCGGGGGCGGTAGGGCGTTACGAGCAGTACTTC.

The J gene is TRBJ1-2, the V gene TRBV28; perhaps TRBD1 as D (5 bases). The length of the CDR3 is 15 residues. V shed 8 bases and J shed 3 bases, with 19 bases lying between them. Germline lookup yields CDR1 MDHEN and CDR2 SYDVKM. CDR3 in DNA: TGTGCCAGCTTCGGGACGAACGACCGTGACTATGGCTACACCTTC. It yields the protein CASFGTNDRDYGYTF.

This clonotype was recorded at least ten times. The chain employs TRBV6-2 or TRBV6-3 and TRBJ2-2; 8 bases are a match to TRBD2. The germline CDR1 and CDR2 sequences are MNHEY and SVGEGT. There are 16 residues in the CDR3. J was trimmed by 6 bases and V by 1 base; bases with no gene match: 7. In nucleotides, the CDR3 is TGTGCCAGCAGTTACTTTGGACTAGCCGTTCCCGGGGAGCTGTTTTTT. As protein: CASSYFGLAVPGELFF.

This clonotype came up a few times. The V gene is TRBV10-3, the J gene TRBJ1-5; D not certain. CDR3 length equals 14 residues. Germline V gives CDR1 ENHRY, CDR2 SYGVKD. V was shortened by 2 bases and J by 7 bases, with 12 bases between the two germline ends. CDR3 nucleotide sequence: TGTGCCATCAGTGAGGGGGAGAGGGCACAGCCCCAGCATTTT. It specifies CAISEGERAQPQHF.

This clonotype showed up just a few times. One junction end does not reproduce the germline sequence, and a read error may be involved. The gene calls are TRBV28 and TRBJ1-2; D uncertain. There are 13 residues in the CDR3. Germline CDR1 MDHEN, CDR2 SYDVKM. The CDR3 here is CASSFVQPDGCTF. CDR3 nucleotides: TGTGCCAGCAGTTTTGTGCAACCGGATGGCTGCACCTTC.

CDR3 DNA sequence: TGTGCCAGCAGCCAAGTTTGGGGACAGCAGTTCTTC. Amino acids: CASSQVWGQQFF. This chain connects TRBV14 to TRBJ2-1; perhaps D is TRBD1 or TRBD2 (5 bases each). The CDR3 has 12 amino acids. With 1 base removed from V and 11 bases from J, the gap between germline ends came to 9 bases. Germline V lookup: CDR1 SGHDN, CDR2 FVKESK.

The gene calls are TRBV18 and TRBJ2-1; 16 bases are a match to TRBD2. CDR3 length: 17 residues. The V segment lost 6 bases and the J segment 4 bases; nucleotides outside the gene matches: 6. Germline V gene lookup returns CDR1 KGHSH and CDR2 LQKENI. CDR3 amino acids: CASSAGLAGGPYNEQFF. In nucleotides, the CDR3 is TGTGCCAGCTCTGCGGGACTAGCGGGAGGGCCTTACAATGAGCAGTTCTTC.

This clonotype was found many times. The V call is TRBV6-1, the J call TRBJ1-4, with 10 bases lining up with TRBD1. This CDR3 is built from 15 residues. Looked up from germline, CDR1 is MNHNS and CDR2 is SASEGT. The ends lost 5 bases at V and 7 bases at J; junction bases unmatched: 7. The CDR3 is CASSHRDRGGEKLFF. The CDR3 DNA sequence: TGTGCCAGCAGTCACCGGGACAGGGGAGGTGAAAAACTGTTTTTT.

At least ten counts were recorded for this clonotype. The V and J genes are TRBV29-1 and TRBJ2-1, with D maybe TRBD2 (6 bases). V lost 6 bases and J lost 1, with 13 bases in between. CDR1 SQVTM and CDR2 ANQGSEA come from the germline V gene. This CDR3 has 14 amino acids. This CDR3 reads CSVLWRDSYNEQFF. CDR3 DNA sequence: TGCAGCGTCCTTTGGAGGGATTCCTACAATGAGCAGTTCTTC.

This clonotype was counted ten times or more. The chain couples TRBV5-1 to TRBJ1-1, with D perhaps matching TRBD1 (6 bases). V lost 4 bases to trimming and J lost 7 bases, with 20 bases between them. The V gene's germline CDR1 is SGHRS and CDR2 YFSETQ. CDR3 length equals 15 residues. In nucleotides, the CDR3 is TGCGCCAGCAGCGATCCCGTAAGGGGGGTTGGTGAAGCTTTCTTT. This sequence encodes CASSDPVRGVGEAFF.

This clonotype was recorded many times. The J gene is TRBJ1-6, the V gene TRBV5-6; 9 nucleotides line up with TRBD1. The CDR3 runs to 16 residues. The germline V gene encodes CDR1 SGHDT and CDR2 YYEEEE. V shed 1 base, J shed 10 bases, and the junction held 9 bases outside the gene matches. The CDR3 loop is CASSLMLGQGWSPLHF. The CDR3 DNA sequence: TGTGCCAGCAGCTTGATGTTGGGACAGGGATGGTCACCCCTCCACTTT.

This clonotype was counted a few times. The gene calls are TRBV24-1 and TRBJ2-5, with 12 positions matching TRBD2. From germline, CDR1 is KGHDR and CDR2 SFDVKD. This CDR3 contains 18 residues. Trimming cost V 4 bases and J 2 bases; bases outside gene matches: 10. As DNA, the CDR3 is TGTGCCACCAGTGACCGAGGGACTAGCGGGCTCGGGCAAGAGACCCAGTACTTC. Its protein is CATSDRGTSGLGQETQYF.